These 8 T cell receptor beta chains were sequenced from one sample in a study of shared clonotypes between healthy human individuals. The naive CD8 fraction comprised CD45RO-negative cells positively selected for CCR7 and excluded terminally differentiated effector memory CD45RA+ cells. Repertoires were generated with immunoSEQ multiplex PCR, while TCRdb's copy carries only in-frame clones and drops some. The sample holds some 600,000 clones, approximately 96% seen once. Specimen: naive CD8+ T cells sorted from blood. The source is a woman in her 30s in good health.

This chain links TRBV28 with TRBJ2-7, with 7 positions matching TRBD2. CDR3 length: 14 amino acids. Germline assignment: CDR1 MDHEN and CDR2 SYDVKM. Trimming cost V 2 bases and J 3 bases; bases outside gene matches: 4. CDR3 residues: CASSLIASGYEQYF. The CDR3, as DNA: TGTGCCAGCAGTTTAATCGCTAGCGGCTACGAGCAGTACTTC.

V and J are TRBV5-6 and TRBJ2-3; D unclear. Germline values: CDR1 SGHDT, CDR2 YYEEEE. V lost 5 bases to trimming and J lost 3 bases, with 16 bases between them. CDR3 size: 15 residues. CDR3 region: CASSLWVKRTDTQYF. In DNA, the CDR3 is TGTGCCAGCAGTTTATGGGTAAAGCGTACAGATACGCAGTATTTT.

Written as DNA, the CDR3 is TGTGCCAGCAGCCGACCGGGACAGGGGGCTATCGGACGAGAGACCCAGTACTTC. Translating it yields CASSRPGQGAIGRETQYF. The chain combines TRBV5-4 with TRBJ2-5; 12 bases line up with TRBD1. The germline V gene encodes CDR1 SGHNT and CDR2 YYREEE (reference sequence). The CDR3 consists of 18 residues. Trimming at V came to 4 bases and at J to 4 bases, leaving 14 bases not matched to a gene.

V gene TRBV4-1 combines with J gene TRBJ2-5, with TRBD1 identical over 10 bases. The DNA matches TRBJ2-7 better at its end, which makes the J call doubtful. The CDR3 contains 14 residues. The V gene's germline CDR1 is MGHRA and CDR2 YSYEKL. The CDR3 here is CASSEGQGGYEQYF. As DNA, the CDR3 is TGCGCCAGCAGCGAAGGACAGGGGGGTTACGAGCAGTACTTC.

V and J are TRBV28 and TRBJ1-5, with no clear D. This CDR3 is built from 17 residues. The germline V and J ends were trimmed by 1 base and 0 bases, with 13 bases remaining between them. CDR1 is MDHEN and CDR2 is SYDVKM in the germline V gene. In DNA form, the CDR3 reads TGTGCCAGCAGTTTATCGAACGTATATTATAGCAATCAGCCCCAGCATTTT. Translated, it gives CASSLSNVYYSNQPQHF.

This rearrangement joins TRBV5-1 to TRBJ1-5, with 8 bases matching TRBD1. The CDR3 has 15 residues. Germline values: CDR1 SGHRS, CDR2 YFSETQ. Germline trimming cut 7 bases from V and 5 bases from J; bases unmatched to any gene: 11. The CDR3, as DNA: TGCGCCAGCTCCGAGGACAGGGTCCCAGATCAGCCCCAGCATTTT. This encodes CASSEDRVPDQPQHF.

CDR3 in amino acids: CASSIAHHYEQYF. In DNA form, the CDR3 reads TGTGCCAGTAGTATAGCCCACCACTACGAGCAGTACTTC. This chain joins TRBV19 and TRBJ2-7, with D hard to call. The CDR3 length is 13 residues. Germline V lookup: CDR1 LNHDA, CDR2 SQIVND (reference sequence). V was cut by 1 base and J by 3 bases, with 7 bases left in between. Full variable domain (missing parts from reference TRBV19 and TRBJ2-7): DGGITQSPKYLFRKEGQNVTLSCEQNLNHDAMYWYRQDPGQGLRLIYYSQIVNDFQKGDIAEGYSVSREKKESFPLTVTSAQKNPTAFYLCASSIAHHYEQYFGPGTRLTVT.

V gene TRBV4-1 combines with J gene TRBJ1-5; D is perhaps TRBD1 (6 bases). The CDR3 spans 15 residues. V lost 0 bases to trimming and J lost 6 bases, with 12 bases between them. The V gene's germline CDR1 is MGHRA and CDR2 YSYEKL. In nucleotides, the CDR3 is TGCGCCAGCAGCCAAGAAACAGGGATTCTTCAGCCCCAGCATTTT. It translates to CASSQETGILQPQHF.